Shown below are 13 T cell receptor beta chains from a single sample sequenced in a study of blood T cell repertoires in COVID-19. The protocol was immunoSEQ multiplex PCR, while the TCRdb copy is restricted to in-frame clones and leaves out a portion. The repertoire holds over 95,000 clones, around 81% seen once, with less than 11% in the top ten. Sequencing was carried out using peripheral blood. Every receptor here comes from a human donor in a cohort sampled during active COVID-19.

The gene calls are TRBV11-3 and TRBJ2-1; D is unresolved. Between the trimmed V and J ends, which lost 0 bases and 6 bases, there was a span of 3 bases. The CDR3 length is 12 residues. The germline V gene has CDR1 SGHNT and CDR2 YENEEA. The CDR3 is CASSLDSNEQFF. The CDR3 DNA reads TGTGCCAGCAGCTTAGATAGCAATGAGCAGTTCTTC.

This sequence joins TRBV6-2 or TRBV6-3 and TRBJ2-7, with 8 bases matching TRBD1. The CDR3 loop spans 14 amino acids. The V segment lost 2 bases and the J segment 4 bases; nucleotides outside the gene matches: 4. In germline, CDR1 is MNHEY, CDR2 SVGEGT. CDR3 in amino acids: CASSYAGQGYEQYF. In DNA form, the CDR3 reads TGTGCCAGCAGTTACGCCGGACAGGGTTACGAGCAGTACTTC.

This clone was observed a single time. The CDR3 sequence: CASSQEQYSNQPQHF. The CDR3 nucleotides are TGCGCCAGCAGCCAAGAACAGTATAGCAATCAGCCCCAGCATTTT. The V call is TRBV4-3, the J call TRBJ1-5, with D unclear. Trimming stripped 0 bases from V and 0 bases from J, with 6 bases between. Germline CDR1 and CDR2: LGHNA and YSLEER. CDR3 length: 15 residues.

V gene TRBV6-2 or TRBV6-3 combines with J gene TRBJ1-4; TRBD1 matches at 7 bases. Trimming cost V 5 bases and J 7 bases; bases outside gene matches: 7. Germline V gives CDR1 MNHEY, CDR2 SVGEGT. There are 14 residues in the CDR3. In nucleotides, the CDR3 is TGTGCCAGCAGTGCCCGACAGGGCCGTGAAAAACTGTTTTTT. Its translation: CASSARQGREKLFF.

This clone appeared a single time. This rearrangement joins TRBV27 to TRBJ2-3; 8 bases are shared with TRBD1. Trimming removed 6 bases from V and 2 bases from J; junction bases left unmatched: 7. The CDR3 consists of 15 residues. Germline V lookup: CDR1 MNHEY, CDR2 SMNVEV (reference sequence). CDR3 DNA sequence: TGTGCCAGCAGCCGGGGACAGGCCTACACAGATACGCAGTATTTT. This gives the protein CASSRGQAYTDTQYF.

The rearrangement uses TRBV7-2 and TRBJ2-7, with 11 bases matching TRBD2. This CDR3 is built from 15 residues. The germline CDR1 and CDR2 sequences are SGHTA and FQGNSA. V shed 1 base, J shed 3 bases, and the junction held 2 bases outside the gene matches. The CDR3 nucleotides read TGTGCCAGCAGCTTAGACGGGACTAGCGGCTACGAGCAGTACTTC. Amino acids: CASSLDGTSGYEQYF.

The V call is TRBV9, the J call TRBJ2-2; D unresolved. CDR3 size: 13 residues. The germline V gene encodes CDR1 SGDLS and CDR2 YYNGEE. Trimming cost V 4 bases and J 5 bases, with 9 bases left between them. DNA for the CDR3: TGTGCCAGCAGCCCAACCGGTACCGGGGAGCTGTTTTTT. Its protein is CASSPTGTGELFF.

The J gene is TRBJ2-7, the V gene TRBV9, with TRBD2 identical over 11 bases. The CDR3 is 18 amino acids. Germline V CDR1 and CDR2: SGDLS, YYNGEE. J lost 4 bases, V lost 0 bases, and 12 bases had no gene match. CDR3 sequence: CASSVGVAGGSMMYEQYF. The CDR3 bases are TGTGCCAGCAGCGTAGGGGTAGCGGGGGGGTCGATGATGTACGAGCAGTACTTC.

V gene TRBV15 combines with J gene TRBJ2-7; D possibly corresponds to TRBD1 (5 bases). Germline V gives CDR1 LNHNV, CDR2 YYDKDF (reference sequence). V lost 3 bases and J 10 bases, leaving 16 bases between the germline ends. The CDR3 is 13 residues long. This CDR3 is CATSSPGSPLQYF. The CDR3 DNA is TGTGCCACCAGCAGCCCAGGGTCCCCGCTACAGTACTTC.

The gene calls are TRBV7-9 and TRBJ2-7; 8 positions agree with TRBD2. CDR1 is SEHNR and CDR2 is FQNEAQ in the germline V gene (reference sequence). CDR3 length: 15 residues. The J segment lost 7 bases and the V segment lost 5 bases, leaving 13 bases of the junction unmatched. CDR3 sequence: CASSLTSGGFGEQYF. Here the CDR3 DNA reads TGTGCCAGCAGCCTTACCTCGGGAGGGTTTGGAGAGCAGTACTTC.

This chain joins TRBV4-3 and TRBJ2-6; D ambiguous. This CDR3 comprises 16 residues. Trimming pared 0 bases from V and 0 bases from J, leaving 6 bases between. From germline, CDR1 is LGHNA and CDR2 YSLEER. The CDR3 loop is CASSQDRSSGANVLTF. CDR3 nucleotide sequence: TGCGCCAGCAGCCAAGATCGGTCCTCTGGGGCCAACGTCCTGACTTTC.

This clone has just one count. The V gene is TRBV6-5, the J gene TRBJ2-3, with D possibly being TRBD1 (5 bases). Trimming took 8 bases from V and 2 from J, leaving 11 bases between them. This CDR3 spans 13 amino acids. CDR1 is MNHEY and CDR2 is SVGAGI in the germline V gene. The CDR3 loop is CASRKGNTDTQYF. In nucleotides, the CDR3 is TGTGCCAGCCGAAAGGGGAACACAGATACGCAGTATTTT.

The gene calls are TRBV5-1 and TRBJ2-3; 7 nucleotides agree with TRBD1. CDR3 size: 14 residues. Germline V gene lookup returns CDR1 SGHRS and CDR2 YFSETQ. The trim removed 3 bases at V and 0 bases at J, leaving 1 base unmatched. CDR3 in DNA: TGCGCCAGCAGCTGGGACAGTAGCACAGATACGCAGTATTTT. It is translated as CASSWDSSTDTQYF.